Detailed here is one T cell receptor beta chain. Its antigen is currently unknown. This entry comes from a study of cytomegalovirus exposure and HLA in healthy donors. Profiled with immunoSEQ multiplex PCR; TCRdb holds only in-frame clones, not every one. This table holds some 130,000 clones, around four fifths found once. Study-level points and caveats: Three chains tied to CMV proved CMV antigen-specific in vitro. The study labeled more than 150 TCR beta chains cytomegalovirus-associated. Reported performance of the classifier showed diagnosis of cytomegalovirus status with high specificity and sensitivity.

Germline CDR1 MNHEY, CDR2 SVGAGI. The CDR3 length is 14 residues. V was clipped by 7 bases and J by 5 bases; unmatched bases: 8. The chain carries TRBV6-5 and TRBJ1-2, with 9 bases lining up with TRBD1. The origin of this receptor is a man aged 25 to 40 in good health and CMV-seropositive. Sequencing was performed on PBMCs. The CDR3 loop is CASTGTGTFYGYTF. CDR3 DNA sequence: TGTGCCAGCACCGGGACAGGGACGTTTTATGGCTACACCTTC.